This T cell receptor beta chain comes out of a study of OX40 agonist ivuxolimab in advanced cancers. Study overall: People in dose escalation had one of these cancers: hepatocellular carcinoma, melanoma, renal cell or head and neck cancer.

Trimming stripped 1 base from V and 2 bases from J, with 3 bases between. This CDR3 has 13 amino acids. Germline V lookup: CDR1 LGHNT, CDR2 FRNRAP. About this clone itself: Its target is not known.

Sequencing used immunoSEQ multiplex PCR; TCRdb keeps in-frame clones, though not all of them. The data show 44,000 or so clones, 75% to 85% seen once. Overall study results and limits: Some nonresponders likewise displayed low normalized T-cell clonal expansion.

The sequence was collected from an adult with an advanced solid tumor such as melanoma, head and neck, liver or kidney cancer. The material was CD4+ or CD8+ T cells sorted from blood, obtained in a trial of the OX40 agonist ivuxolimab. This rearrangement joins TRBV12-5 to TRBJ1-3, with D unresolved. The CDR3 here is CASGLEAGNTIYF. For the CDR3, the DNA is TGTGCTAGTGGTTTGGAGGCTGGAAACACCATATATTTT. Drawing the rest from reference TRBV12-5 and TRBJ1-3, the complete variable domain is DARVTQTPRHKVTEMGQEVTMRCQPILGHNTVFWYRQTMMQGLELLAYFRNRAPLDDSGMPKDRFSAEMPDATLATLKIQPSEPRDSAVYFCASGLEAGNTIYFGEGSWLTVV.